In its sample, the clone carrying this T cell receptor (beta chain) was seen a few times. V shed 2 bases and J shed 8 bases, with 18 bases lying between them. The CDR3 extends over 15 amino acids. The germline V gene has CDR1 ENHRY and CDR2 SYGVKD. This sample was included in a study of patients and donors after allogeneic stem cell transplantation. TCRdb used MiXCR to reprocess the RT-PCR reads, holding one entry per CDR3 protein. The repertoire holds 10,000 to 15,000 distinct CDR3 sequences, with under 30% as singletons. V and J are TRBV10-3 and TRBJ1-1; D ambiguous. This receptor was obtained from a human donor who was either an allogeneic HSCT recipient or a stem cell or donor lymphocyte infusion donor (not recorded which). It is not recorded whose cells these are; they may come from a transplant donor. Sequenced: blood, either unsorted or a sorted T cell fraction (not recorded which). The CDR3 bases are TGTGCCATCAGTGAGACATTGCAGGATGGAAGAGAAGCTTTCTTT. Residues: CAISETLQDGREAFF.